The T cell receptor beta chain described here comes from a study of cytomegalovirus exposure and HLA in healthy donors. Study in general: About 180 million T cells yielded approximately 100 million unique TCR beta sequences, as an earlier analysis found. There were some 410 genotyped donors. Of these, about 86% fell in the genetic ancestry cluster associated with self-reported Caucasian donors. The study, taken as a whole, reports: In vitro experiments confirmed that three CMV-associated chains were specific for CMV antigens. The majority of CMV-associated TCR beta chains were reported as apparently HLA-restricted in a later analysis.

V was pared by 8 bases and J by 1 base, with 19 bases between. Germline CDR1 reads SEHNR; CDR2 reads FQNEAQ (reference sequence). The CDR3 has 16 amino acids. With 60 Vbeta and 13 Jbeta primers, the PCR was carried out. Clones were sequenced by immunoSEQ multiplex PCR, and TCRdb holds only the in-frame ones, with some missing. The sample consists of over 150,000 clones, approximately 85% of them appearing once. On this clone: Its specificity is not known.

This chain uses TRBV7-9 with TRBJ2-3; TRBD2 is a possible D gene (5 bases). The TCR originated in a man aged 25 to 45 in good health and CMV-seropositive. Sequencing was carried out using PBMCs. As DNA, the CDR3 is TGTGCCAGCTCTCCAAGTAGGTTCGGGGGCACAGATACGCAGTATTTT. Its translation is CASSPSRFGGTDTQYF.